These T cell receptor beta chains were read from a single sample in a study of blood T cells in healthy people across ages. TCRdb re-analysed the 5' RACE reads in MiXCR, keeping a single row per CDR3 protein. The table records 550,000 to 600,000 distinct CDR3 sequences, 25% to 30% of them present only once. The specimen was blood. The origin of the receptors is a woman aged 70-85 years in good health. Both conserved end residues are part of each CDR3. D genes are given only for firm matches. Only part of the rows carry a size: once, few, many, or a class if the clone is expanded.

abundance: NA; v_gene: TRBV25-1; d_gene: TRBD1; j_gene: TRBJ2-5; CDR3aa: CASNEGALETQYF; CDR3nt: TGTGCCAGCAATGAGGGGGCTCTAGAGACCCAGTACTTC
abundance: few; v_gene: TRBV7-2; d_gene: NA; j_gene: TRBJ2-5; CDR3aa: CASSLNWADNQETQYF; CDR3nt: TGTGCCAGCAGCTTGAACTGGGCTGACAACCAAGAGACCCAGTACTTC
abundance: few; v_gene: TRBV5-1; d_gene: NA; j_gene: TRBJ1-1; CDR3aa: CASSLIGYMNTEAFF; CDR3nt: TGCGCCAGCAGCTTGATCGGATACATGAACACTGAAGCTTTCTTT
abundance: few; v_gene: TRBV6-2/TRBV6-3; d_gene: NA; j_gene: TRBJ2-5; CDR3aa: CASSYLPQGLLEETQYF; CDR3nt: TGTGCCAGCAGTTACTTGCCACAGGGTTTACTTGAAGAGACCCAGTACTTC
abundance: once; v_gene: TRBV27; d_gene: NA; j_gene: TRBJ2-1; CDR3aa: CASSLQGGTTYNEQFF; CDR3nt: TGTGCCAGCAGTCTGCAAGGGGGGACTACCTACAATGAGCAGTTCTTC
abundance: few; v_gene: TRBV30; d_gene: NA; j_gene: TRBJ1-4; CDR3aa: CAWRRGLHEKLFF; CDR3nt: TGTGCCTGGAGGCGGGGACTGCATGAAAAACTGTTTTTT
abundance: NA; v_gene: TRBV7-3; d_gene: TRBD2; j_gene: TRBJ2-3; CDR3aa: CASNPGRLAGNTSTDTQYF; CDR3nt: TGTGCCAGCAACCCTGGGCGACTAGCGGGGAACACTAGCACAGATACGCAGTATTTT
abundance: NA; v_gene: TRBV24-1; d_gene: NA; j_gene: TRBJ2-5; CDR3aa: CATSDFRGETQYF; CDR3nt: TGTGCCACCAGTGATTTCAGGGGAGAGACCCAGTACTTC
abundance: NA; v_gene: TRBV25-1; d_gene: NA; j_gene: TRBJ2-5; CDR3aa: CASSARGRETQYF; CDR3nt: TGTGCCAGCAGTGCAAGGGGGAGGGAGACCCAGTACTTC
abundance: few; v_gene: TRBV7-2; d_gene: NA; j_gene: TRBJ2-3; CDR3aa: CASSLWDPTDTQYF; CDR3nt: TGTGCCAGCAGCTTATGGGATCCCACAGATACGCAGTATTTT
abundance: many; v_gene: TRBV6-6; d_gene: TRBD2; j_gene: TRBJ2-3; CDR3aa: CASSNRGGDTDTQYF; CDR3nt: TGTGCCAGCAGTAACCGCGGGGGGGACACAGATACGCAGTATTTT
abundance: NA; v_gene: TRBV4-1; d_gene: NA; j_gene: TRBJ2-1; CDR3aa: CASSHPDSYNEQFF; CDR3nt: TGCGCCAGCAGCCATCCGGACAGCTACAATGAGCAGTTCTTC
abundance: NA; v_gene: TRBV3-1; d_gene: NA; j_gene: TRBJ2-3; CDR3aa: CASSQLQLGLRDAQYF; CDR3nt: TGTGCCAGCAGCCAACTTCAATTGGGCCTTCGGGACGCGCAGTATTTT
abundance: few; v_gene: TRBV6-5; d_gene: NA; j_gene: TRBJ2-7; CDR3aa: CASSYAPDTAAYEQYF; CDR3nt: TGTGCCAGCAGTTACGCACCGGACACCGCAGCCTACGAGCAGTACTTC
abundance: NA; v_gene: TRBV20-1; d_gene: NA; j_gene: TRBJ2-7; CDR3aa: CSAVSSDSYEQYF; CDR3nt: TGCAGTGCTGTCTCTAGCGACTCCTACGAGCAGTACTTC
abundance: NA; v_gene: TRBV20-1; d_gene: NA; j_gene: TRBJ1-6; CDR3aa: CSATLRPSSGSPLHF; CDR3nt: TGCAGTGCAACCCTACGGCCCAGTTCGGGTTCACCCCTCCACTTT
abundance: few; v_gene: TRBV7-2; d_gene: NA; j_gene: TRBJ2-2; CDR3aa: CASSRDRSGSGELFF; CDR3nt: TGTGCCAGCAGCCGAGACAGGTCAGGCTCCGGGGAGCTGTTTTTT
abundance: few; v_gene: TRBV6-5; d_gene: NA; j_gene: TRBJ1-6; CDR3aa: CASSYWEGVRSPLHF; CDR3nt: TGTGCCAGCAGTTACTGGGAGGGAGTACGTTCACCCCTCCACTTT
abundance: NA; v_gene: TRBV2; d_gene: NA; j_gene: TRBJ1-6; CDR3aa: CASTLGNSPLHF; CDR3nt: TGTGCCAGCACTCTAGGGAATTCACCCCTCCACTTT